This T cell receptor beta chain was identified in a study of blood T cell repertoires in COVID-19. The V gene's germline CDR1 is MNHEY and CDR2 SVGEGT. The CDR3 runs 14 residues. J lost 10 bases, V lost 2 bases, and 5 bases had no gene match. Profiling relied on immunoSEQ multiplex PCR, and the TCRdb table lists in-frame clones only, not all of them. The sample comprises 250,000 to 300,000 clones, approximately 91% of which are singletons, and roughly 1.2% rests with the top ten. The sequenced material came from PBMCs or T cells enriched from blood (not recorded which). This TCR derives from a human donor in a cohort exposed to, infected with or recovered from COVID-19 (not recorded which). The donor label of this sample is uncertain. This chain connects TRBV6-2 or TRBV6-3 to TRBJ2-7; TRBD2 matches at 13 bases. CDR3 in DNA: TGTGCCAGCAGTTACCCCGGGACTAGCGGGGCACAGTACTTC. This codes for CASSYPGTSGAQYF.